The clone carrying this T cell receptor beta chain was recorded only once. Its antigen is as yet unknown. Germline CDR1 reads MGHRA; CDR2 reads YSYEKL. This CDR3 spans 15 amino acids. The germline V and J ends were trimmed by 4 bases and 8 bases, with 18 bases remaining between them. This entry comes from a study of graft-versus-host responses after intestinal transplantation. About the research overall: In this cohort, recipients had multivisceral, liver-intestinal, or isolated intestinal transplants.

The table came from immunoSEQ multiplex PCR; TCRdb's copy has only in-frame clones and leaves some out. This table holds over 100,000 clones, roughly 95% found once. This clonotype was sampled from a human donor who received an intestinal transplant. The chain carries TRBV4-1 and TRBJ2-1; tentative D call: TRBD1 (6 bases). The sequencing here drew on unstimulated CD8+ T cells sorted from spleen or lymph node cells, taken before intestinal transplant. The CDR3 DNA reads TGCGCCAGCAGCCCACAGGGTGCCCGGAGGCATGAGCAGTTCTTC. Translating it yields CASSPQGARRHEQFF.